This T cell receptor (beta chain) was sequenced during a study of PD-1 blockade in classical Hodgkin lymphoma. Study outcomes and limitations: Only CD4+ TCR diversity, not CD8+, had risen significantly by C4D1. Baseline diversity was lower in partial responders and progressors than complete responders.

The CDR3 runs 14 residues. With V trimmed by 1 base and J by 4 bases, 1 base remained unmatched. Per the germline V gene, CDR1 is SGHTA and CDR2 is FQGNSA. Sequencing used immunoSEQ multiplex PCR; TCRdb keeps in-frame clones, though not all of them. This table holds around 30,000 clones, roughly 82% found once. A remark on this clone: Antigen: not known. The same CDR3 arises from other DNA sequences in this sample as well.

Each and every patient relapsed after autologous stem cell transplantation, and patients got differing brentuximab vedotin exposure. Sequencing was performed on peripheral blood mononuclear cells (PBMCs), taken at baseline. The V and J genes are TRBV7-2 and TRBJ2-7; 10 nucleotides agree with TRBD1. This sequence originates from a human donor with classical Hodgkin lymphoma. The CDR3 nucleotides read TGTGCCAGCAGCTTAGGACAGGGGGCTTACGAGCAGTACTTC. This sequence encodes CASSLGQGAYEQYF.